The clone carrying this T cell receptor (beta chain) has only a few counts. Its antigen is not known. This sample is part of a study of identical twins. Using its own MiXCR run on the 5' RACE reads, TCRdb lists one record per CDR3 protein. The table includes around 490,000 distinct CDR3 sequences, around 15% detected once. Study conclusions and caveats: Abundant beta clonotypes from cord blood bore fewer insertions; memory repertoires lacked this pattern.

From germline, CDR1 is SGHRS and CDR2 YFSETQ. V was clipped by 3 bases and J by 5 bases; unmatched bases: 18. This CDR3 contains 21 residues. The sample was also linked to a second study, of yellow fever vaccine responses in identical twins.

This TCR derives from a woman between 18 and 30 years old in good health. V gene TRBV5-1 combines with J gene TRBJ2-1, with 15 bases lining up with TRBD2. Sequencing was carried out using CD4+ T cells sorted from blood. The CDR3 spells CASSSKESGLAGGPKNNEQFF. Here the CDR3 DNA reads TGCGCCAGCAGCTCTAAAGAATCCGGACTAGCGGGAGGGCCAAAGAACAATGAGCAGTTCTTC.